What follows is one T cell receptor beta chain and its context. The entry originates in a study of CD8+ T cells in alopecia areata. In the study overall: Those patients who were treated received oral tofacitinib, which was given at 5 to 10 mg twice daily for moderate-to-severe alopecia areata. Dosing spanned 6 to 18 months on tofacitinib, then 6 months off drug.

Extraction and reverse transcription of RNA yielded cDNA as the sequencing template. Libraries were prepared by immunoSEQ multiplex PCR; TCRdb keeps only in-frame clonotypes and omits some of them. The table lists 100,000 to 150,000 clones, approximately 49% of them singletons. CDR1 SGHTS and CDR2 YDEGEE come from the germline V gene. V was shortened by 2 bases and J by 3 bases, with 3 bases between the two germline ends. The length of the CDR3 is 11 residues. This clonotype was sampled from a human donor with alopecia areata. The source was CD8+ T cells sorted from blood, collected at week 0. This chain links TRBV5-8 with TRBJ2-7; D is ambiguous. This chain's CDR3 is CASSLGYEQYF. CDR3 in DNA: TGTGCCAGCAGCTTAGGCTACGAGCAGTACTTC.